Presented here are 14 T cell receptor beta chains from one specimen sequenced in a study of T cells in Graves' hyperthyroidism and ophthalmopathy. The TCR beta CDR3 regions underwent amplification using RNA transcripts as the source. HTBI primers drove first-round RT-PCR of the TCR CDR3. MiXCR was run by TCRdb on the multiplex PCR reads, yielding one entry per CDR3 protein. The sample includes approximately 400,000 distinct CDR3 sequences, about 13% of them seen just once. Specimen: blood. All receptors derive from a young man with Graves' hyperthyroidism that later progressed to Graves' ophthalmopathy.

The sample holds a few counts of this clonotype. The chain combines TRBV29-1 with TRBJ2-7; TRBD1 aligns across 9 bases. V lost 7 bases, J lost 2 bases, and 6 bases stayed unmatched. Germline loops: CDR1 SQVTM, CDR2 ANQGSEA. The CDR3 extends over 13 amino acids. As DNA, the CDR3 is TGCAGCGCGGGACAGGGAAAGACCTACGAGCAGTACTTC. This sequence encodes CSAGQGKTYEQYF.

This clonotype was recorded at least ten times. The CDR3, as DNA: TGTGCCAGCAGTGAAGCTTGGACAGGCTCCTACGAGCAGTACTTC. Translating gives CASSEAWTGSYEQYF. The gene calls are TRBV6-1 and TRBJ2-7, with 7 bases fitting TRBD1. Germline values: CDR1 MNHNS, CDR2 SASEGT. This CDR3 has 15 amino acids. Trimming took 0 bases from V and 0 from J; bases not matched to a gene: 2.

The gene calls are TRBV9 and TRBJ1-1; a possible D gene is TRBD1 (5 bases). The V end lost 3 bases, the J end lost 4 bases, and 16 bases lay between the germline ends. The CDR3 contains 15 residues. The germline gives CDR1 SGDLS, CDR2 YYNGEE. The CDR3 sequence: CASSGGGGEGTEAFF. In DNA, the CDR3 is TGTGCCAGCAGCGGTGGGGGAGGGGAGGGCACTGAAGCTTTCTTT.

This clonotype was recorded many times. This CDR3 reads CASSLLAGRPNEQFF. The CDR3 coding sequence is TGTGCCAGCAGCCTGCTAGCGGGGAGGCCGAATGAGCAGTTCTTC. The chain recombines TRBV11-2 with TRBJ2-1, with 9 bases lining up with TRBD2. Trimming at V came to 5 bases and at J to 7 bases, leaving 9 bases not matched to a gene. The CDR3 runs to 15 residues. Germline V lookup: CDR1 SGHAT, CDR2 FQNNGV. Full variable domain (rest looked up from reference TRBV11-2 and TRBJ2-1): EAGVAQSPRYKIIEKRQSVAFWCNPISGHATLYWYQQILGQGPKLLIQFQNNGVVDDSQLPKDRFSAERLKGVDSTLKIQPAKLEDSAVYLCASSLLAGRPNEQFFGPGTRLTVL.

This clonotype was seen ten or more times. The chain has TRBV6-1 and TRBJ1-2; 8 positions match TRBD1. The CDR3 covers 14 residues. In germline, CDR1 is MNHNS, CDR2 SASEGT. V was pared by 2 bases and J by 2 bases, with 1 base of the junction left unmatched. In DNA, the CDR3 is TGTGCCAGCAGTGAAAGGACAGGGAACTATGGCTACACCTTC. Residues: CASSERTGNYGYTF.

The chain employs TRBV4-1 and TRBJ2-2; a weak D match, TRBD1 (6 bases). Germline lookup yields CDR1 MGHRA and CDR2 YSYEKL. V dropped 3 bases and J dropped 2 bases, with 16 bases sitting between them. This CDR3 comprises 17 residues. The CDR3 region has the DNA TGCGCCAGCAGCCATCCCCCGCAGGGGCCCAACACCGGGGAGCTGTTTTTT. Translation gives CASSHPPQGPNTGELFF.

In its sample, this clonotype was seen many times. The V call is TRBV4-1, the J call TRBJ2-5; 11 bases align to TRBD2. J gave up 5 bases and V 6 bases, and 5 bases lay outside the gene matches. Germline V lookup: CDR1 MGHRA, CDR2 YSYEKL. The CDR3 has 14 amino acids. The CDR3 DNA reads TGCGCCAGCAGTAGCGGGGGGGCCGGGGAGACCCAGTACTTC. Its protein product is CASSSGGAGETQYF.

This clonotype was seen many times. V and J are TRBV6-1 and TRBJ1-4, with D perhaps matching TRBD1 (6 bases). Germline CDR1 MNHNS, CDR2 SASEGT. The CDR3 loop spans 15 amino acids. The V and J ends lost 6 bases and 0 bases respectively, with 11 bases between them. The CDR3 DNA reads TGTGCCAGCAGCTTAGGACAGTCAACTAATGAAAAACTGTTTTTT. Translation gives CASSLGQSTNEKLFF.

This clonotype was seen more than once but under ten times. V usage is TRBV19 and J usage is TRBJ2-1; TRBD1 matches 10 bases. After removal of 1 base from V and 8 bases from J, the junction contained 5 bases not matched to a gene. The CDR3 contains 15 residues. CDR1 LNHDA and CDR2 SQIVND come from the germline V gene (reference sequence). Written as DNA, the CDR3 is TGTGCCAGTAGTATAGGACAGGGGGCGAGTGATGAGCAGTTCTTC. It encodes CASSIGQGASDEQFF.

At least ten counts were recorded for this clonotype. The chain recombines TRBV12-3 or TRBV12-4 with TRBJ1-5; possible D gene TRBD1, 6 bases. The CDR3 is made up of 14 amino acids. V gave up 1 base and J gave up 7 bases, with 11 bases separating them. The DNA for the CDR3 is TGTGCCAGCAGTTTAGGGGGCACAGGGCAGCCCCAGCATTTT. This sequence encodes CASSLGGTGQPQHF.

On this clonotype: This clone may be a read error of a much larger clone one base away. The chain uses TRBV2 and TRBJ1-5; maybe TRBD1 (6 bases). The CDR3 length is 14 residues. Trimming removed 4 bases at V and 3 bases at J, with 10 bases between. Germline values: CDR1 SNHLY, CDR2 FYNNEI. This CDR3 is CASSGWTDNQPQHF. The CDR3 bases are TGTGCCAGCAGTGGCTGGACAGACAATCAGCCCCAGCATTTT.

This clonotype came up many times. This chain joins TRBV2 and TRBJ2-1; 15 nucleotides agree with TRBD2. V gave up 7 bases and J gave up 2 bases; unmatched junction bases: 9. Per the germline V gene, CDR1 is SNHLY and CDR2 is FYNNEI. The CDR3 loop spans 18 amino acids. CDR3 nucleotide sequence: TGTGCCAGCAAGGAGCGGACTAGCGGGGGGGGACCCTACAATGAGCAGTTCTTC. It is translated as CASKERTSGGGPYNEQFF.

The chain uses TRBV6-2 or TRBV6-3 and TRBJ1-5; 8 nucleotides agree with TRBD1. This CDR3 is built from 18 residues. V lost 7 bases, J lost 5 bases, and 19 bases stayed unmatched. In germline, CDR1 is MNHEY, CDR2 SVGEGT. CDR3 DNA sequence: TGTGCCAGCAAAACTACTCCGCCGTGGACAGGGAAAGATCAGCCCCAGCATTTT. Residues: CASKTTPPWTGKDQPQHF.

The genes are TRBV5-1 and TRBJ1-1, with D possibly TRBD1 on 5 matching bases. The CDR3 totals 13 residues. V was shortened by 5 bases and J by 1 base, with 9 bases between the two germline ends. In germline, CDR1 is SGHRS, CDR2 YFSETQ. CDR3 loop: CASRPQANTEAFF. Written as DNA, the CDR3 is TGCGCCAGCAGACCACAGGCGAACACTGAAGCTTTCTTT.